This T cell receptor (beta chain) was obtained from a study of T cells in Graves' hyperthyroidism and ophthalmopathy. Diagnosing involved the use of clinical symptoms, serum thyroxine and TRAb, thyroid ultrasound and orbital computed tomography. Isolation of PBMCs was performed on roughly 9 ml fresh peripheral blood. RNA transcripts yielded amplified TCR beta CDR3 regions. TCR CDR3 regions were first amplified by RT-PCR with HTBI primers. TCRdb used MiXCR to reprocess the multiplex PCR reads, holding one entry per CDR3 protein. The sample shows approximately 370,000 distinct CDR3 sequences, about a sixth of them seen only once. J was trimmed by 0 bases and V by 6 bases; bases with no gene match: 9. The CDR3 spans 17 residues. Germline CDR1 reads MNHEY; CDR2 reads SVGEGT. Study results and caveats: Blood also contained most expanded thyroid clonotypes above 0.001.

The table lists this clonotype with a few counts. Its antigen is unknown. The receptor was derived from a woman aged 25 to 39 with Graves' hyperthyroidism that later progressed to Graves' ophthalmopathy. The genes are TRBV6-2 or TRBV6-3 and TRBJ1-3, with TRBD1 matching over 9 bases. The sequenced sample consisted of blood. CDR3 sequence (DNA): TGTGCCAGCAGGGGACCGGACAGGGGAAACTCTGGAAACACCATATATTTT. Translation: CASRGPDRGNSGNTIYF.